This T cell receptor (beta chain) derives from a study of blood T cell repertoires in COVID-19. Study-wide background: Collection of acute and convalescent COVID-19 samples took place in the United States, Italy and Spain.

The length of the CDR3 is 14 residues. V was pared by 5 bases and J by 2 bases, with 3 bases of the junction left unmatched. Germline CDR1 and CDR2: SGHDT and YYEEEE. Original data processing: Amplification from reference gene primers served as the basis for estimated nucleated cell counts. Libraries were prepared by immunoSEQ multiplex PCR; TCRdb keeps only in-frame clonotypes and omits some of them. V, J and clone size are taken as reported in that table, and D and trimming were inferred from the DNA itself. The sample lists 150,000 to 200,000 clones, roughly nine tenths occurring once. The source material was peripheral blood. The sequence was collected from a man between 65 and 79 years old with active or convalescent COVID-19. The chain combines TRBV5-6 with TRBJ2-7; TRBD1 matches 11 bases. The CDR3 nucleotides read TGTGCCAGCAGACGGGGACAGGGGGCCTACGAGCAGTACTTC. Amino acids: CASRRGQGAYEQYF.